One and the same sample provided the 25 T cell receptor beta chains below, sequenced in a study of blood T cell repertoires in COVID-19. TCRdb keeps only in-frame clones here, not all; method: immunoSEQ multiplex PCR. The profile shows about 250,000 clones, about 88% of them singletons. Input material: peripheral blood. The source of these receptors is a woman between 40 and 50 years old who had recovered from COVID-19.

The chain recombines TRBV6-2 or TRBV6-3 with TRBJ2-1; D might be TRBD2 (6 bases). Germline CDR1 is MNHEY and CDR2 is SVGEGT. V lost 5 bases to trimming and J lost 12 bases, with 26 bases between them. The CDR3 extends over 16 amino acids. CDR3 region: CASSTSGTGRPGVQFF. As DNA, the CDR3 is TGTGCCAGCAGTACATCCGGGACTGGCCGCCCAGGTGTGCAGTTCTTC.

The chain recombines TRBV5-1 with TRBJ2-3; D might be TRBD2 (7 bases). The CDR3 runs 15 residues. V lost 3 bases, J lost 2 bases, and 13 bases lay in between. Per germline, CDR1 SGHRS and CDR2 YFSETQ. The CDR3 region has the DNA TGCGCCAGCAGCTCGGGGGGCGGTCACACAGATACGCAGTATTTT. Residues: CASSSGGGHTDTQYF.

The chain combines TRBV7-2 with TRBJ1-3, with D possibly TRBD1 on 5 matching bases. The CDR3 runs to 15 residues. Trimming pared 5 bases from V and 1 base from J, leaving 12 bases between. CDR1 is SGHTA, CDR2 FQGNSA, per germline. DNA for the CDR3: TGTGCCAGCAGCCCCAAGGCAGGGTCTGGAAACACCATATATTTT. Protein sequence: CASSPKAGSGNTIYF.

The chain has TRBV19 and TRBJ1-2; 8 bases agree with TRBD1. Unmatched junction bases numbered 9, after V lost 8 bases and J lost 7 bases. The germline CDR1 and CDR2 sequences are LNHDA and SQIVND (reference sequence). The CDR3 has 13 amino acids. CDR3 in DNA: TGTGCCAGTCTCAAGGACAGGGCCGGTGGCTACACCTTC. It yields the protein CASLKDRAGGYTF. Full variable domain (missing parts from reference TRBV19 and TRBJ1-2): DGGITQSPKYLFRKEGQNVTLSCEQNLNHDAMYWYRQDPGQGLRLIYYSQIVNDFQKGDIAEGYSVSREKKESFPLTVTSAQKNPTAFYLCASLKDRAGGYTFGSGTRLTVV.

CDR3 residues: CASSGQGDNQPQHF. The CDR3 region has the DNA TGTGCCAGCAGTGGACAGGGAGACAATCAGCCCCAGCATTTT. The chain links TRBV27 to TRBJ1-5; 8 bases fit TRBD1. V was pared by 5 bases and J by 3 bases, with 3 bases of the junction left unmatched. The CDR3 has 14 amino acids. The germline CDR1 and CDR2 sequences are MNHEY and SMNVEV (reference sequence).

This sequence joins TRBV5-1 and TRBJ2-7; 9 nucleotides line up with TRBD2. V gave up 3 bases and J gave up 7 bases; unmatched junction bases: 17. This CDR3 comprises 17 residues. Looked up from germline, CDR1 is SGHRS and CDR2 is YFSETQ. The CDR3, as DNA: TGCGCCAGCAGCTCGGGGACGATAGCGGGGGTTGGTAAGGAGCAGTACTTC. It yields the protein CASSSGTIAGVGKEQYF.

The rearrangement links TRBV23-1 to TRBJ2-7, with 10 bases that match TRBD2. TRBV23-1 falls under the ORF class, with uncertain function. CDR3 length: 20 amino acids. J was trimmed by 5 bases and V by 7 bases; bases with no gene match: 26. Here the CDR3 DNA reads TGCGCCAGCAATCACTTTGACAGGGCAGCGGGAGGGCCGAGGATTGACGAGCAGTACTTC. This codes for CASNHFDRAAGGPRIDEQYF.

The rearrangement uses TRBV11-3 and TRBJ2-3, with D hard to call. V dropped 0 bases and J dropped 0 bases, with 7 bases sitting between them. CDR1 is SGHNT, CDR2 YENEEA, per germline. The CDR3 has 15 amino acids. The CDR3 sequence: CASSLEAASTDTQYF. For the CDR3, the DNA is TGTGCCAGCAGCTTAGAGGCTGCTAGCACAGATACGCAGTATTTT.

This clone was counted between two and nine times. The chain links TRBV7-2 to TRBJ1-5; TRBD1 might be the D (5 bases). Germline V gives CDR1 SGHTA, CDR2 FQGNSA. V dropped 2 bases and J dropped 1 base, with 9 bases sitting between them. This CDR3 region has 15 residues. The CDR3 reads CASSLQGESNQPQHF. Written as DNA, the CDR3 is TGTGCCAGCAGCTTACAGGGTGAGAGCAATCAGCCCCAGCATTTT.

The chain has TRBV6-5 and TRBJ2-1; weak D call: TRBD2 (5 bases). This CDR3 is 13 amino acids long. CDR1 is MNHEY, CDR2 SVGAGI, per germline. V lost 6 bases and J lost 6, with 12 bases in between. CDR3 sequence (DNA): TGTGCCAGCAGGGGGTCTGGACTCAATGAGCAGTTCTTC. Encoded protein: CASRGSGLNEQFF.

This clone was recorded once. CDR3 nucleotide sequence: TGCGCCAGCAGTGAAGAGGGTTTAGGATCCTACGAGCAGTACTTC. It is translated as CASSEEGLGSYEQYF. V usage is TRBV10-1 and J usage is TRBJ2-7, with D tentatively TRBD2 (5 bases). The V end lost 3 bases, the J end lost 1 base, and 13 bases lay between the germline ends. Germline CDR1 WNHNN, CDR2 SYGVQD (reference sequence). The CDR3 totals 15 residues.

The table lists this clone with a count of one. The chain links TRBV3-1 (or the pseudogene TRBV3-2) to TRBJ1-4; TRBD1 is a possible D gene (6 bases). V was clipped by 3 bases and J by 8 bases, with 13 bases between them. Germline CDR1 and CDR2: LGHDT and YNNKEL (reference sequence). CDR3 size: 14 residues. CDR3 sequence reads: CASSHTGMGEKLFF. The CDR3 region has the DNA TGTGCCAGCAGCCATACAGGGATGGGGGAAAAACTGTTTTTT.

V gene TRBV7-2 combines with J gene TRBJ2-2; D is unclear. From germline, CDR1 is SGHTA and CDR2 FQGNSA. Trimming took 7 bases from V and 1 from J, leaving 10 bases between them. The CDR3 runs 14 residues. The CDR3 is CASKVHRNTGELFF. CDR3 DNA sequence: TGTGCCAGCAAAGTTCACAGGAACACCGGGGAGCTGTTTTTT.

This clone is a singleton in its sample. V usage is TRBV4-3 and J usage is TRBJ1-2; D may be TRBD1 (6 bases). The V and J ends lost 4 bases and 2 bases respectively, with 11 bases between them. There are 14 residues in the CDR3. Per the germline V gene, CDR1 is LGHNA and CDR2 is YSLEER. The CDR3 sequence: CASSPLQGNYGYTF. For the CDR3, the DNA is TGCGCCAGCAGCCCCCTGCAGGGGAACTATGGCTACACCTTC.

The chain is built from TRBV4-3 and TRBJ1-4; D gene ambiguous. This CDR3 comprises 15 residues. V was cut by 0 bases and J by 0 bases, with 5 bases left in between. Germline V gene data show CDR1 as LGHNA and CDR2 as YSLEER. The CDR3 is CASSQDQATNEKLFF. The CDR3, as DNA: TGCGCCAGCAGCCAAGATCAGGCAACTAATGAAAAACTGTTTTTT.

This chain uses TRBV6-1 with TRBJ1-5; TRBD1 aligns across 9 bases. From germline, CDR1 is MNHNS and CDR2 SASEGT. The CDR3 has 14 amino acids. V shed 3 bases and J 7 bases; nucleotides not matched to a gene: 4. The CDR3, as DNA: TGTGCCAGCAGTGATTGGACAGGGGAACAGCCCCAGCATTTT. It yields the protein CASSDWTGEQPQHF.

The V and J genes are TRBV6-2 or TRBV6-3 and TRBJ1-5, with 10 positions matching TRBD1. CDR3 length: 14 amino acids. With V trimmed by 4 bases and J by 11 bases, 8 bases remained unmatched. Germline CDR1 is MNHEY and CDR2 is SVGEGT. CDR3 loop: CASSFRDRGGSQHF. DNA for the CDR3: TGTGCCAGCAGTTTCCGGGACAGGGGAGGGTCCCAGCATTTT.

The chain recombines TRBV2 with TRBJ2-6, with TRBD1 as a possible D gene (6 bases). CDR1 SNHLY and CDR2 FYNNEI come from the germline V gene. V was clipped by 8 bases and J by 0 bases, with 17 bases between them. The CDR3 runs 17 residues. CDR3 loop: CASVWAGDPSGANVLTF. CDR3 in DNA: TGTGCCAGCGTATGGGCAGGGGATCCCTCTGGGGCCAACGTCCTGACTTTC.

The V gene is TRBV3-1 (or the pseudogene TRBV3-2), the J gene TRBJ1-2, with D possibly being TRBD1 (6 bases). Germline values: CDR1 LGHDT, CDR2 YNNKEL (reference sequence). The CDR3 sequence is 15 residues long. Trimming stripped 4 bases from V and 4 bases from J, with 16 bases between. In DNA form, the CDR3 reads TGTGCCAGCAGCCGCCTTAGGCCAGGGGCCTATGGCTACACCTTC. It encodes CASSRLRPGAYGYTF.

V is TRBV19 and J is TRBJ1-2; D is possibly TRBD1 (6 bases). V lost 2 bases and J 7 bases, leaving 14 bases between the germline ends. The CDR3 is 14 amino acids. The germline CDR1 and CDR2 sequences are LNHDA and SQIVND (reference sequence). For the CDR3, the DNA is TGTGCCAGTAGTATACGAGGGGGGGCTAGTGGCTACACCTTC. Translating it yields CASSIRGGASGYTF.

The gene calls are TRBV4-3 and TRBJ1-3; D not resolved. The V end was cut by 0 bases, the J end by 4 bases, with 10 bases between. The CDR3 is 15 amino acids. Looked up from germline, CDR1 is LGHNA and CDR2 is YSLEER. This CDR3 is CASSQDPTRGNTIYF. The CDR3 DNA is TGCGCCAGCAGCCAAGATCCGACAAGAGGAAACACCATATATTTT.

The chain uses TRBV5-4 and TRBJ1-2, with 9 positions matching TRBD1. V lost 4 bases to trimming and J lost 8 bases; unmatched junction nucleotides: 12. CDR1 is SGHNT and CDR2 is YYREEE in the germline V gene (reference sequence). The CDR3 runs to 15 residues. The CDR3 loop is CASSTDDRQGEGYTF. The CDR3 region has the DNA TGTGCCAGCAGCACAGACGATAGACAGGGGGAAGGCTACACCTTC.

V gene TRBV5-5 combines with J gene TRBJ2-3; unclear D gene. Looked up from germline, CDR1 is SGHKS and CDR2 is YYEKEE (reference sequence). V lost 3 bases and J lost 6, with 11 bases in between. This CDR3 has 13 residues. CDR3 sequence (DNA): TGTGCCAGCAGCTCCCCCCCACGGGATACGCAGTATTTT. Its translation is CASSSPPRDTQYF.

The chain recombines TRBV4-3 with TRBJ2-2; unclear D gene. This CDR3 is built from 14 residues. Germline assignment: CDR1 LGHNA and CDR2 YSLEER. The germline V and J ends were trimmed by 3 bases and 7 bases, with 12 bases remaining between them. As DNA, the CDR3 is TGCGCCAGCAGCCAGTTAGAAGGCGGCGGGGAGCTGTTTTTT. Its translation: CASSQLEGGGELFF.

DNA for the CDR3: TGTGCCAGCAGCCCAGAAGGACAGGGTGTAGATACGCAGTATTTT. Translating it yields CASSPEGQGVDTQYF. The chain employs TRBV7-2 and TRBJ2-3; 8 nucleotides match TRBD1. The germline V gene encodes CDR1 SGHTA and CDR2 FQGNSA. V trimming: 5 bases; J trimming: 5 bases; junction bases outside the gene matches: 9. CDR3 length: 15 residues.